These 31 T cell receptor beta chains originate from one sample sequenced in a study of technical replicates of blood from several donors (dated by TCRdb to the late 2010s). Receptor amplification or capture employed the immunoSEQ multiplex PCR assay. TCRdb re-hosts the immuneACCESS table, in-frame sequences only. Its copies lack some clones; in the studies checked, an unresolved V gene accounts for under half of them, and the cause for the rest is not known. A total of approximately 76,000 clones appear in this sample, roughly 91% of them only once. Clones ranked in the top ten supply 0.2% to 0.25% of the sample. The sequenced material came from T cells isolated from PBMCs. These receptor sequences come from a human donor in good health.

J is TRBJ1-5 and V is TRBV29-1; 7 nucleotides align to TRBD1. The CDR3 loop spans 12 amino acids. With V trimmed by 4 bases and J by 6 bases, 3 bases remained unmatched. CDR1 and CDR2 from the germline V gene are SQVTM and ANQGSEA. CDR3 bases: TGCAGCGTTGGGACAGGCGGTCAGCCCCAGCATTTT. Amino acids: CSVGTGGQPQHF.

The V and J genes are TRBV7-9 and TRBJ2-7, with 9 nucleotides matching TRBD1. V was clipped by 5 bases and J by 0 bases; unmatched bases: 8. CDR1 and CDR2 from the germline V gene are SEHNR and FQNEAQ (reference sequence). The CDR3 runs 16 residues. The CDR3 protein is CASSAMGTGSSYEQYF. The CDR3 bases are TGTGCCAGCAGCGCAATGGGGACAGGGAGCTCCTACGAGCAGTACTTC.

The chain joins TRBV5-5 to TRBJ1-5; 7 bases are shared with TRBD1. This CDR3 spans 16 amino acids. The V gene's germline CDR1 is SGHKS and CDR2 YYEKEE (reference sequence). Trimming removed 1 base from V and 9 bases from J; junction bases left unmatched: 13. The CDR3 DNA follows: TGTGCCAGCAGCTTGAGACAGGGTAGTACGGCTGGGCCCCAGCATTTT. This gives the protein CASSLRQGSTAGPQHF. Complete variable domain (other parts from reference TRBV5-5 and TRBJ1-5): DAGVTQSPTHLIKTRGQQVTLRCSPISGHKSVSWYQQVLGQGPQFIFQYYEKEERGRGNFPDRFSARQFPNYSSELNVNALLLGDSALYLCASSLRQGSTAGPQHFGDGTRLSIL.

This clone was detected only once. The chain employs TRBV2 and TRBJ2-2; D not certain. Matching the DNA end better, TRBJ1-3 makes the J call doubtful. The germline V gene encodes CDR1 SNHLY and CDR2 FYNNEI. This CDR3 has 13 amino acids. The CDR3 DNA follows: TGTGCCAGCAGTTACCTAGTTGGAAACACCATATATTTT. Amino acid sequence: CASSYLVGNTIYF.

The chain has TRBV19 and TRBJ1-5, with D possibly being TRBD1 (6 bases). Germline V gives CDR1 LNHDA, CDR2 SQIVND (reference sequence). This CDR3 contains 15 residues. V was pared by 7 bases and J by 6 bases, with 19 bases between. The CDR3 is CASMASGGGSQPQHF. CDR3 in DNA: TGTGCCAGTATGGCGTCCGGGGGCGGGAGTCAGCCCCAGCATTTT.

This clone has only one observation. This chain uses TRBV20-1 with TRBJ2-4, with D uncertain. The CDR3 covers 11 residues. Deletions cut 3 bases from V and 7 bases from J, with 7 bases between. Germline CDR1 DFQATT, CDR2 SNEGSKA (reference sequence). CDR3 in DNA: TGCAGTGCTAGTCCGGTGAACATTCAGTACTTC. Its protein product is CSASPVNIQYF.

The CDR3 DNA reads as TGTGCCACCAGCGAGAAGATACCCCTCCTACTGGAGGAGCAGTTCTTC. It translates to CATSEKIPLLLEEQFF. The chain has TRBV15 and TRBJ2-1; D is unclear. The CDR3 spans 16 residues. V lost 5 bases to trimming and J lost 10 bases, with 24 bases between them. CDR1 and CDR2 (germline): LNHNV, YYDKDF (reference sequence).

The V and J genes are TRBV9 and TRBJ2-6; D gene uncertain. V lost 0 bases, J lost 0 bases, and 10 bases lay in between. CDR1 and CDR2 from the germline V gene are SGDLS and YYNGEE. This CDR3 spans 17 amino acids. The CDR3 spells CASSVATPGSGANVLTF. The DNA for the CDR3 is TGTGCCAGCAGCGTAGCTACTCCGGGCTCTGGGGCCAACGTCCTGACTTTC.

The chain carries TRBV5-6 and TRBJ1-1; a possible D gene is TRBD1 (6 bases). With 4 bases removed from V and 4 bases from J, the gap between germline ends came to 17 bases. This CDR3 spans 15 amino acids. Germline V gene lookup returns CDR1 SGHDT and CDR2 YYEEEE. Here the CDR3 DNA reads TGTGCCAGCAGCCCGACTTGGACAGTAAGCACTGAAGCTTTCTTT. Protein sequence: CASSPTWTVSTEAFF.

Here the CDR3 DNA reads TGTGCCAGCAGCCCGGCGGGAACTAATGAAAAACTGTTTTTT. Translated: CASSPAGTNEKLFF. The chain recombines TRBV7-2 with TRBJ1-4; D not certain. This CDR3 has 14 residues. V was trimmed by 5 bases and J by 1 base, leaving 8 bases between them. Germline V gives CDR1 SGHTA, CDR2 FQGNSA. Using reference TRBV7-2 and TRBJ1-4 for the parts outside the CDR3, the full variable domain is GAGVSQSPSNKVTEKGKDVELRCDPISGHTALYWYRQSLGQGLEFLIYFQGNSAPDKSGLPSDRFSAERTGGSVSTLTIQRTQQEDSAVYLCASSPAGTNEKLFFGSGTQLSVL.

For the CDR3, the DNA is TGTGCCAGCAGCTTAGATGACTTAGTAGGGAGAAATGAGCAGTTCTTC. Translation gives CASSLDDLVGRNEQFF. This chain joins TRBV11-2 and TRBJ2-1, with D perhaps TRBD2 (5 bases). This CDR3 region has 16 residues. Trimming took 0 bases from V and 7 from J, leaving 16 bases between them. Germline V gene sequence: CDR1 SGHAT, CDR2 FQNNGV.

The chain joins TRBV2 to TRBJ2-4; a possible D gene is TRBD1 (7 bases). V was pared by 6 bases and J by 8 bases, with 20 bases between. CDR3 length equals 15 residues. Germline V gene sequence: CDR1 SNHLY, CDR2 FYNNEI. The CDR3 sequence: CASRDRQGGLDIQYF. As DNA, the CDR3 is TGTGCCAGCAGAGACCGACAGGGAGGTCTAGACATTCAGTACTTC.

The genes are TRBV27 and TRBJ2-2; 7 bases map to TRBD2. The CDR3 length is 13 residues. The junction had 5 bases not matched to a gene; V was cut back by 8 bases and J by 5 bases. Germline assignment: CDR1 MNHEY and CDR2 SMNVEV (reference sequence). The CDR3 DNA sequence: TGTGCCAGCCGACGGGGGGTAACCGGGGAGCTGTTTTTT. Protein sequence: CASRRGVTGELFF.

The chain employs TRBV6-5 and TRBJ2-3; tentative D call: TRBD1 (5 bases). The germline V gene has CDR1 MNHEY and CDR2 SVGAGI. The length of the CDR3 is 14 residues. The V end lost 6 bases, the J end lost 4 bases, and 14 bases lay between the germline ends. The CDR3 sequence is CASRQAMTADTQYF. The CDR3 DNA reads TGTGCCAGCAGGCAGGCTATGACAGCAGATACGCAGTATTTT.

The CDR3 here is CSVEDLGRGASRDTQYF. As DNA, the CDR3 is TGCAGCGTTGAAGATCTGGGGCGGGGGGCTTCTAGGGATACGCAGTATTTT. The chain links TRBV29-1 to TRBJ2-3; TRBD2 aligns across 8 bases. Germline-derived CDR1 and CDR2 are SQVTM and ANQGSEA. The V and J ends lost 0 bases and 6 bases, in that order; junction bases with no gene match: 14. The CDR3 is 17 amino acids.

This chain uses TRBV10-3 with TRBJ2-1; 8 bases align to TRBD2. After removal of 4 bases from V and 0 bases from J, the junction contained 8 bases not matched to a gene. Germline CDR1 ENHRY, CDR2 SYGVKD. The CDR3 totals 17 residues. The CDR3 region is CAISGAGGPSSYNEQFF. The DNA of the CDR3 is TGTGCCATCAGTGGGGCGGGAGGTCCAAGCTCCTACAATGAGCAGTTCTTC.

This clone came up a few times. J is TRBJ1-5 and V is TRBV30; TRBD1 aligns across 8 bases. CDR3 length: 17 residues. Germline V gene data show CDR1 as GTSNPN and CDR2 as SVGIG (reference sequence). Trimming removed 3 bases from V and 0 bases from J; junction bases left unmatched: 10. CDR3 nucleotides: TGTGCCTGGAGACCGACAGGGGAAAGCTATAGCAATCAGCCCCAGCATTTT. This translates into CAWRPTGESYSNQPQHF.

V and J are TRBV28 and TRBJ2-5, with 8 bases fitting TRBD1. V dropped 8 bases and J dropped 5; count of bases not matched to a gene: 13. From germline, CDR1 is MDHEN and CDR2 SYDVKM. CDR3 length: 15 residues. CDR3 in amino acids: CASQKGAGGWETQYF. The CDR3 bases are TGTGCCAGCCAAAAGGGGGCAGGGGGCTGGGAGACCCAGTACTTC.

The V and J genes are TRBV6-6 and TRBJ2-3, with 8 positions matching TRBD1. CDR1 MNHNY and CDR2 SVGAGI come from the germline V gene (reference sequence). CDR3 size: 15 residues. J lost 2 bases, V lost 6 bases, and 7 bases had no gene match. The CDR3 reads CASSPPGGLTDTQYF. For the CDR3, the DNA is TGTGCCAGCAGCCCTCCAGGGGGCCTCACAGATACGCAGTATTTT.

V gene TRBV11-2 combines with J gene TRBJ1-6; 7 nucleotides agree with TRBD1. The ends lost 3 bases at V and 6 bases at J; junction bases unmatched: 14. CDR3 length equals 18 residues. Germline lookup yields CDR1 SGHAT and CDR2 FQNNGV. The CDR3 sequence is CASSFYRGAQGVNSPLHF. In nucleotides, the CDR3 is TGTGCCAGCAGCTTTTACAGGGGAGCCCAAGGGGTTAATTCACCCCTCCACTTT. Supplemented by reference TRBV11-2 and TRBJ1-6, the full variable domain reads EAGVAQSPRYKIIEKRQSVAFWCNPISGHATLYWYQQILGQGPKLLIQFQNNGVVDDSQLPKDRFSAERLKGVDSTLKIQPAKLEDSAVYLCASSFYRGAQGVNSPLHFGNGTRLTVT.

In DNA form, the CDR3 reads TGTGCCAGCAGCCTGAGCGGGGGGGCCCAAGATACGCAGTATTTT. This sequence encodes CASSLSGGAQDTQYF. The gene calls are TRBV7-9 and TRBJ2-3; 10 bases match TRBD2. J gave up 5 bases and V 5 bases, and 7 bases lay outside the gene matches. Per the germline V gene, CDR1 is SEHNR and CDR2 is FQNEAQ (reference sequence). The CDR3 length is 15 residues.

This CDR3 is CASILITAAHNEQFF. Written as DNA, the CDR3 is TGTGCCAGCATCCTGATCACCGCGGCCCACAATGAGCAGTTCTTC. The chain combines TRBV5-6 with TRBJ2-1; D call uncertain. The germline gives CDR1 SGHDT, CDR2 YYEEEE. Trimming left V 6 bases short and J 5 bases short, with 18 bases between. This CDR3 is built from 15 residues.

This chain connects TRBV27 to TRBJ2-3, with a weak D call TRBD1 (6 bases). Trimming left V 4 bases short and J 3 bases short, with 11 bases between. There are 14 residues in the CDR3. Per the germline V gene, CDR1 is MNHEY and CDR2 is SMNVEV (reference sequence). The CDR3 loop reads CASSSNRVTDTQYF. The CDR3 DNA sequence: TGTGCCAGCAGTTCTAACAGGGTTACAGATACGCAGTATTTT.

This chain joins TRBV13 and TRBJ2-1, with D unresolved. Deletions cut 1 base from V and 5 bases from J, with 9 bases between. Germline CDR1 and CDR2: PRHDT and FYEKMQ (reference sequence). The CDR3 is made up of 14 amino acids. Here the CDR3 reads CASSLESVHNEQFF. The CDR3 nucleotides are TGTGCCAGCAGCTTAGAATCGGTCCACAATGAGCAGTTCTTC.

The V gene is TRBV19, the J gene TRBJ1-1; 9 bases line up with TRBD1. CDR3 size: 14 residues. In germline, CDR1 is LNHDA, CDR2 SQIVND (reference sequence). Trimming at V came to 1 base and at J to 4 bases, leaving 1 base not matched to a gene. As DNA, the CDR3 is TGTGCCAGTAGTATAGGGACAGGGGCCACTGAAGCTTTCTTT. It codes for CASSIGTGATEAFF.

V gene TRBV10-3 combines with J gene TRBJ2-1; 7 positions agree with TRBD2. CDR3 length: 14 residues. CDR1 is ENHRY, CDR2 SYGVKD, per germline. With 4 bases clipped from V and 3 bases from J, the junction kept 3 bases outside the gene matches. The CDR3 sequence: CAISGGRVYNEQFF. The DNA for the CDR3 is TGTGCCATCAGTGGCGGGAGAGTCTACAATGAGCAGTTCTTC.

The genes are TRBV10-2 and TRBJ2-7, with D possibly matching TRBD1 (6 bases). Between the trimmed V and J ends, which lost 3 bases and 2 bases, there was a span of 14 bases. This CDR3 contains 15 residues. Germline assignment: CDR1 WSHSY and CDR2 SAAADI. For the CDR3, the DNA is TGCGCCAGCAGTGACCCCATCTGGGACACCTACGAGCAGTACTTC. It codes for CASSDPIWDTYEQYF.

J is TRBJ1-5 and V is TRBV4-1; 9 bases are a match to TRBD1. Trimming at V came to 3 bases and at J to 7 bases, leaving 25 bases not matched to a gene. Germline CDR1 reads MGHRA; CDR2 reads YSYEKL. The CDR3 loop spans 21 amino acids. The CDR3 reads CASSHPLMDRGLISHQQPQHF. DNA for the CDR3: TGCGCCAGCAGCCACCCCTTAATGGACAGGGGTTTGATTTCTCATCAACAGCCCCAGCATTTT.

This sequence joins TRBV2 and TRBJ2-5; 7 positions match TRBD2. V lost 4 bases to trimming and J lost 5 bases; unmatched junction nucleotides: 4. Germline CDR1 and CDR2: SNHLY and FYNNEI. The CDR3 covers 13 residues. The CDR3 spells CASSGLARETQYF. The DNA for the CDR3 is TGTGCCAGCAGTGGACTAGCAAGGGAGACCCAGTACTTC. Supplemented by reference TRBV2 and TRBJ2-5, the full variable domain reads EPEVTQTPSHQVTQMGQEVILRCVPISNHLYFYWYRQILGQKVEFLVSFYNNEISEKSEIFDDQFSVERPDGSNFTLKIRSTKLEDSAMYFCASSGLARETQYFGPGTRLLVL.

The genes are TRBV7-9 and TRBJ2-2; the D gene is possibly TRBD2 (6 bases). The CDR3 totals 15 residues. Germline assignment: CDR1 SEHNR and CDR2 FQNEAQ (reference sequence). Trimming left V 1 base short and J 5 bases short, with 11 bases between. The CDR3 DNA follows: TGTGCCAGCAGCTTAGGTTCAGGGAGGACCGGGGAGCTGTTTTTT. Translation: CASSLGSGRTGELFF.

The CDR3 sequence: CASKKVAVIKEQFF. The CDR3 DNA sequence: TGTGCCAGCAAGAAGGTAGCAGTTATTAAGGAGCAGTTCTTC. This sequence joins TRBV28 and TRBJ2-1; D is ambiguous. The germline CDR1 and CDR2 sequences are MDHEN and SYDVKM. Deletions cut 7 bases from V and 10 bases from J, with 20 bases between. The CDR3 loop spans 14 amino acids.